What follows describes a single TCR beta chain. The antigen it binds to is not known. Base qualities are not at hand, and no much larger clone is one base apart. TCRbeta CDR3 regions were amplified from genomic DNA by means of the immunoSEQ Assay, a bias-controlled multiplex PCR. Per the authors' processing: Nucleated cell counts per sample were estimated from amplification of reference gene primers within the assay. Sequence reads were collapsed and filtered to measure the absolute abundance of every unique TCRbeta CDR3 rearrangement. For each sample, productive Simpson clonality was calculated as the square root of Simpson's diversity index over productive rearrangements. In TCRdb, the immuneACCESS table is reduced to in-frame sequences with V and J assigned. These tables do not hold every clone; where another copy was compared, an unresolved V gene accounts for under half, and the others remain unexplained. V, J and clone size are those of that table, while D and trimming were read from the DNA. Counted in this sample were 400,000 or so clones; around 87% of them appeared once. The top ten clonotypes cover about 3% of the sample.

This specimen belongs to a study of blood T cell repertoires in COVID-19 (dated by TCRdb to 2020 to 2022). General notes on the study: Samples from collaborators originated in the United States, Italy and Spain and spanned both the acute and convalescent phases of COVID-19. The prospective study material was composed of cDNA or gDNA derived from T cells, B-cell-depleted T cells, or PBMCs. Deeply sampled blood TCRbeta repertoires from subjects exposed to, actively infected with, or recovered from COVID-19 were included in the dataset. A freely available public database, intended as a resource for researchers studying the immune response to SARS-CoV-2, is where the repertoires were released. Samples came from the ongoing ImmuneRACE study (first 160 participants) plus 1,254 subjects from 6 global collaborators. Sample metadata almost always included a de-identified subject ID, COVID-19 status, age in years and sex. Where available, HLA class I and class II types were taken from metadata supplied by the sample provider and were not determined by assay-based typing. Here is what the overall study found, with its caveats: The quantity of clinical and demographic metadata differed by source and by participant and was supplied without curation.

Whole blood was collected in K2EDTA tubes by collaborating institutions according to the institutions' own protocols. For TCRbeta analysis, collaborators shipped samples in one of three forms: frozen whole blood, isolated PBMCs, or DNA extracted from either of those sample types. Unmatched junction bases come to 7, with V trimmed by 2 bases and J by 6 bases. Per the germline V gene, SGHRS is the CDR1 and YFSETQ is the CDR2. The CDR3 covers 15 residues, taking in both the cysteine and the phenylalanine. Only CDR3 DNA is held: 45 bases, read in frame from base 1. This TCR derives from a human donor in a cohort sampled during active COVID-19. The sequence links TRBV5-1 to TRBJ2-2; 7 bases in the junction line up with TRBD2. Material for sequencing was peripheral blood. The DNA sequence is given as TGCGCCAGCAGCTTTGAGCCTAGCGGTTCCGGGGAGCTGTTTTTT. This sequence encodes CASSFEPSGSGELFF.